This TCR beta chain was sequenced for a study of human T cells and chemical hapten exposure. Background on the study: Patients had diphenylcyclopropenone applied to the scalp weekly throughout the approximately 25-week study. Alopecia areata, totalis or universalis was found in mostly female patients.

Time point denoted: pre-sensitization, week 0. Noted treatment: therapeutic diphenylcyclopropenone sensitization with weekly scalp DPC. The library tagged individual cDNA molecules with unique molecular identifiers. Authors' processing steps: Some 100,000 TCRs per sample was the median, with a range of about 20,000 to 690,600. TCRdb independently ran MiXCR on the RACE reads; one entry per CDR3 protein. TCRdb's processing, not the authors', yielded these V and J calls. The sample lists 350,000 to 400,000 distinct CDR3 sequences, more than 4.5% seen once, with approximately 2.8% in the top ten. The CDR3 has 16 residues. CDR1 is SQVTM and CDR2 is ANQGSEA in the germline V gene. Trimming took off 1 base at V and 4 bases at J, with 18 bases between the two ends.

The V and J genes are TRBV29-1 and TRBJ2-3; no definite D call. This sequence originates from a woman between 50 and 59 years old with alopecia areata. Some clones in this sample may be carry-over from other donors' samples. The sample consisted of whole blood, taken in connection with sensitization to the hapten diphenylcyclopropenone (DPC). The CDR3 reads CSVEGSRSRVADTQYF. CDR3 bases: TGCAGCGTTGAAGGATCCCGGTCGAGAGTGGCAGATACGCAGTATTTT.